This T cell receptor (beta chain) was sequenced in a study of long-term antiretroviral therapy in people with HIV. Points from the study as a whole: Specimens of blood were obtained during 2004 to 2017, possibly under older ART regimens. Pre-ART expanded clones dominated the repertoire at every time point.

About this clone: Its specificity is unknown.

Germline-derived CDR1 and CDR2 are WNHNN and SYGVQD (reference sequence). V dropped 0 bases and J dropped 8; count of bases not matched to a gene: 5. The CDR3 has 15 residues. immunoSEQ v3.0 was run at survey level. Measured with immunoSEQ multiplex PCR; TCRdb has only the in-frame clones, and not every one. Here the sample spans 20,000 to 30,000 clones, 85% to 90% being singletons. This chain links TRBV10-1 with TRBJ2-1, with TRBD2 matching 9 bases. The sample in question was unsorted PBMCs, obtained 4.7 to 5 years after starting antiretroviral therapy. The TCR originated in a man aged 35-49 years with HIV. CDR3 bases: TGCGCCAGCAGTGAGTCTAGCGGGAGATCCGATGAGCAGTTCTTC. Translating it yields CASSESSGRSDEQFF.